This T cell receptor (beta chain) was captured in a study of T cells in Graves' hyperthyroidism and ophthalmopathy. The study, taken as a whole, reports: Among thyroid clonotypes expanded above 0.001, most also appeared in blood. Separation of ophthalmopathy from stable hyperthyroidism was achieved by a 13 V-J model.

Regions amplified from RNA transcripts were the TCR beta CDR3 regions. With the HTBI primer set, the TCR CDR3 went through a first round of RT-PCR. TCRdb redid the calling of the multiplex PCR reads with MiXCR, one entry per CDR3 protein. The sample consists of roughly 580,000 distinct CDR3 sequences, about 14% of them appearing once. Germline CDR1 MNHEY, CDR2 SVGEGT. The CDR3 contains 15 residues. The V end lost 0 bases, the J end lost 1 base, and 7 bases lay between the germline ends. This clonotype was detected only a few times. The antigen is unknown. V is TRBV6-2 or TRBV6-3 and J is TRBJ1-5; D gene ambiguous. Sequenced sample: blood. The receptor was derived from a woman in her thirties with Graves' hyperthyroidism that later progressed to Graves' ophthalmopathy. The chain's CDR3 is CASSYSSESNQPQHF. CDR3 bases: TGTGCCAGCAGTTACTCGTCGGAGAGCAATCAGCCCCAGCATTTT.